This TCR beta chain was recorded in a study of OX40 agonist ivuxolimab in advanced cancers. Overall study: Ivuxolimab, an agonistic anti-OX40 (CD134) antibody, was given to patients. Study results and limitations: CD8+ T cells averaged more expanded clones than CD4+. Both CD4+ and CD8+ T cell populations in blood had undergone clonal expansion by week 6 at 0.1 to 3.0 mg/kg.

As regards this clone: Its specificity is not known.

Measured with immunoSEQ multiplex PCR; TCRdb has only the in-frame clones, and not every one. The table includes approximately 70,000 clones, 92% detected once. The junction had 13 bases not matched to a gene; V was cut back by 5 bases and J by 4 bases. Germline-derived CDR1 and CDR2 are SEHNR and FQNEAQ (reference sequence). The CDR3 is 16 amino acids. The study sampled blood at baseline, cycle 4 day 1, and cycle 7 day 1. The clonotype comes from an adult with an advanced solid tumor such as melanoma, head and neck, liver or kidney cancer. This chain connects TRBV7-9 to TRBJ1-1; 7 bases are a match to TRBD1. The sequenced sample was CD4+ or CD8+ T cells sorted from blood, obtained in a trial of the OX40 agonist ivuxolimab. The CDR3 loop is CASSKQGQVKGTEAFF. CDR3 bases: TGTGCCAGCAGCAAACAAGGACAGGTCAAAGGCACTGAAGCTTTCTTT.